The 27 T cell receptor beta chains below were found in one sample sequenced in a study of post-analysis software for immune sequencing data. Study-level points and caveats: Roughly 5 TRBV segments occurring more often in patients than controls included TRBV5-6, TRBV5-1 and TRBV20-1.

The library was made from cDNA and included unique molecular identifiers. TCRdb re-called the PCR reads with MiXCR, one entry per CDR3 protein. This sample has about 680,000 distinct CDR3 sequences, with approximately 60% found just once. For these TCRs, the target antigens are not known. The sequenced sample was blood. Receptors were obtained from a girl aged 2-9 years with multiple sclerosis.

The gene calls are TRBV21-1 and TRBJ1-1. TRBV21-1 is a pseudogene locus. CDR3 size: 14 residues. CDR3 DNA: TGTGCCAGCAGCAAAGTAGCTATGAACACTGAAGCTTTCTTT. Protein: CASSKVAMNTEAFF.

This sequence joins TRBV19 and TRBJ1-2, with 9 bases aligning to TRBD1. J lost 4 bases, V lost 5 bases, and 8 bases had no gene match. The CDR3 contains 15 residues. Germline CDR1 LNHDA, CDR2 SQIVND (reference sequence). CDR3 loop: CASSVVPGQGYGYTF. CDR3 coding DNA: TGTGCCAGTAGTGTCGTTCCGGGACAGGGCTATGGCTACACCTTC. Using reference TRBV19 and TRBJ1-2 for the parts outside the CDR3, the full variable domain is DGGITQSPKYLFRKEGQNVTLSCEQNLNHDAMYWYRQDPGQGLRLIYYSQIVNDFQKGDIAEGYSVSREKKESFPLTVTSAQKNPTAFYLCASSVVPGQGYGYTFGSGTRLTVV.

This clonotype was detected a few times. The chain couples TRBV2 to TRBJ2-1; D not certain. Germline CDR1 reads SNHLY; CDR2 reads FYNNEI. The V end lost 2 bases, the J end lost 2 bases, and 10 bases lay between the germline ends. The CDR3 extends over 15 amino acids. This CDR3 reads CASSERSPPYNEQFF. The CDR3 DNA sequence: TGTGCCAGCAGTGAAAGGTCCCCCCCCTACAATGAGCAGTTCTTC.

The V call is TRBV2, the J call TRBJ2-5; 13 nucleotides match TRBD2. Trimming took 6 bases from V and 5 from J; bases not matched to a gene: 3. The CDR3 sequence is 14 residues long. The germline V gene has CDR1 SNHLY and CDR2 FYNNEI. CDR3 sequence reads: CASRGLAGTETQYF. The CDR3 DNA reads TGTGCCAGCAGGGGACTAGCGGGAACGGAGACCCAGTACTTC.

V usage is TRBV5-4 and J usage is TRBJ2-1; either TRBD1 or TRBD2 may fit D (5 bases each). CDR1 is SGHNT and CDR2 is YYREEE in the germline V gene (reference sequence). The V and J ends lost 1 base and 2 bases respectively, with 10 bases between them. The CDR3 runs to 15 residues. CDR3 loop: CASSLRGATYNEQFF. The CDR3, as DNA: TGTGCCAGCAGCTTGCGAGGGGCCACCTACAATGAGCAGTTCTTC.

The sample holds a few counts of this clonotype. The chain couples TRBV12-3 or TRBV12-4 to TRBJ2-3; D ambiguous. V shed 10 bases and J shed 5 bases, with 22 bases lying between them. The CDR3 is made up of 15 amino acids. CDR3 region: CATKAIHREIDTQYF. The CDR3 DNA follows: TGTGCCACCAAGGCGATCCACAGAGAAATAGATACGCAGTATTTT.

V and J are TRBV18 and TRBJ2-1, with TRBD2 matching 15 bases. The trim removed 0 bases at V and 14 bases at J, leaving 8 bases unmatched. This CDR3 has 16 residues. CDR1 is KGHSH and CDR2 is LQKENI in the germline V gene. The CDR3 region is CASSPPGLAGGPAEFF. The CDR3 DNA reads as TGTGCCAGCTCACCACCGGGACTAGCGGGGGGCCCTGCTGAGTTCTTC.

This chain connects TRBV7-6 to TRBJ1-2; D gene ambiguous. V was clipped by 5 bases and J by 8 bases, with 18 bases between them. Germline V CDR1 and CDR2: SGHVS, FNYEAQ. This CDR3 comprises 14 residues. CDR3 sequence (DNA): TGTGCCAGCAGCGACCGGGTCCTACTCGGGGGCTACACCTTC. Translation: CASSDRVLLGGYTF.

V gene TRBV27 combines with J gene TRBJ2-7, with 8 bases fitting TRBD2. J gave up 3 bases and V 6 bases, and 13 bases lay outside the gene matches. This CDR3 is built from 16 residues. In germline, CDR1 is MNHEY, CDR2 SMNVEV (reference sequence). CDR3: CASRINCGLAGYEQYF. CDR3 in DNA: TGTGCCAGCAGGATAAATTGTGGACTAGCAGGCTACGAGCAGTACTTC.

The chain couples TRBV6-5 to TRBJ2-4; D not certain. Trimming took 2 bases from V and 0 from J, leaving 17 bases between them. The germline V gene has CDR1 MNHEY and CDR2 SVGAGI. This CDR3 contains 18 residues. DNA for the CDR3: TGTGCCAGCAGTTACACGCCCCCCTTCAGCGTAGCCAAAAACATTCAGTACTTC. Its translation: CASSYTPPFSVAKNIQYF.

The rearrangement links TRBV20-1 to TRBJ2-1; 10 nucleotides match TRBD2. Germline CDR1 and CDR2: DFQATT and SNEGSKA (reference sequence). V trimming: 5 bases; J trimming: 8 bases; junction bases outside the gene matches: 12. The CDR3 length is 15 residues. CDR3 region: CSARLSSGGVHEQFF. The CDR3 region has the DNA TGCAGTGCTCGCCTATCTAGCGGGGGTGTCCATGAGCAGTTCTTC.

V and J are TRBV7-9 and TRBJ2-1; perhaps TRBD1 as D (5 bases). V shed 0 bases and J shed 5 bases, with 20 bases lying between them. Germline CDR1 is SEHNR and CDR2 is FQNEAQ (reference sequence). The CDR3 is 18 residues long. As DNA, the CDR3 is TGTGCCAGCAGCTTAGCGCCACCAGGCTTGGGGCAGAACAATGAGCAGTTCTTC. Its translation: CASSLAPPGLGQNNEQFF.

The CDR3 nucleotides are TGCAGCGTGGACAGGGTGCGCACTGAAGCTTTCTTT. It encodes CSVDRVRTEAFF. The V gene is TRBV29-1, the J gene TRBJ1-1; 8 nucleotides align to TRBD1. V was clipped by 6 bases and J by 4 bases; unmatched bases: 4. Germline CDR1 reads SQVTM; CDR2 reads ANQGSEA. The CDR3 contains 12 residues. The whole variable domain, remainder taken from reference TRBV29-1 and TRBJ1-1, is SAVISQKPSRDICQRGTSLTIQCQVDSQVTMMFWYRQQPGQSLTLIATANQGSEATYESGFVIDKFPISRPNLTFSTLTVSNMSPEDSSIYLCSVDRVRTEAFFGQGTRLTVV.

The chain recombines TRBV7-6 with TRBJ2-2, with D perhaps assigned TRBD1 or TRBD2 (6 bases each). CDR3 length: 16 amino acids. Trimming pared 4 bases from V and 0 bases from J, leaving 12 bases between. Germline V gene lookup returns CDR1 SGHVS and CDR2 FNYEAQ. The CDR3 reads CASSSGGGANTGELFF. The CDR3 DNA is TGTGCCAGCAGCTCCGGGGGCGGTGCGAACACCGGGGAGCTGTTTTTT.

CDR3 amino acids: CASSLNPGGEQYF. The CDR3 DNA reads as TGTGCCAGCAGCTTAAATCCGGGAGGCGAGCAGTACTTC. The V and J genes are TRBV7-3 and TRBJ2-5, with 7 bases identical to TRBD2. The last part of the DNA fits TRBJ2-7 better; the J call may be wrong. CDR1 and CDR2 (germline): SGHTA, FQGTGA. The CDR3 is 13 amino acids.

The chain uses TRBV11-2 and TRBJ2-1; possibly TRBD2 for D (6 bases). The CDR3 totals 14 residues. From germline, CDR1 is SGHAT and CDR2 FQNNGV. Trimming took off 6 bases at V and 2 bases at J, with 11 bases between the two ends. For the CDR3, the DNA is TGTGCCAGCAGTTCACGGGGGACCTACAATGAGCAGTTCTTC. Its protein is CASSSRGTYNEQFF.

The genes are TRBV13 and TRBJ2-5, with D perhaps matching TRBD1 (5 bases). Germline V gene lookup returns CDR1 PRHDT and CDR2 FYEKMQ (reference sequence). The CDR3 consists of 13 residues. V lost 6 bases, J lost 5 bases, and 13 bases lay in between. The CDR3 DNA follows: TGTGCCAGCAGTTCCAAGGGGTGGGAGACCCAGTACTTC. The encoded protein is CASSSKGWETQYF.

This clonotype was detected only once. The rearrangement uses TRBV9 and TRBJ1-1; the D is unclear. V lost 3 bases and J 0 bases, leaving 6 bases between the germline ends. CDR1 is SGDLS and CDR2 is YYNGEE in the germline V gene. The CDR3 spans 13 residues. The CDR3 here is CASSDTVNTEAFF. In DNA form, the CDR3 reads TGTGCCAGCAGCGACACAGTGAACACTGAAGCTTTCTTT.

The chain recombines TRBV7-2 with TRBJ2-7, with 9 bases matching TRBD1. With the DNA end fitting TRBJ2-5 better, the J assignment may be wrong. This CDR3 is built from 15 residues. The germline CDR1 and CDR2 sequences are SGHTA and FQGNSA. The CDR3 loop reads CASSPDRGSGETQYF. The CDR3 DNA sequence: TGTGCCAGCAGCCCAGACAGGGGGAGTGGAGAGACCCAGTACTTC.

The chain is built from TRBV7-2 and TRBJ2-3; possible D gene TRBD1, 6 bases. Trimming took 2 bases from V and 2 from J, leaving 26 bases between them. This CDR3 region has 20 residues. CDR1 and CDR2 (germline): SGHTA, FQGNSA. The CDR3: CASSLLARLPWTAVTDTQYF. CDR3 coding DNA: TGTGCCAGCAGCTTATTGGCCCGCCTTCCTTGGACAGCAGTCACAGATACGCAGTATTTT.

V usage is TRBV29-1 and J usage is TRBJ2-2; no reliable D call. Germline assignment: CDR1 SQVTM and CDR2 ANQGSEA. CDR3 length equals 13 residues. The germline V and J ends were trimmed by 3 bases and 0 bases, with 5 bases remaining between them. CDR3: CSVDKSNTGELFF. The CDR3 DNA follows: TGCAGCGTTGACAAATCGAACACCGGGGAGCTGTTTTTT.

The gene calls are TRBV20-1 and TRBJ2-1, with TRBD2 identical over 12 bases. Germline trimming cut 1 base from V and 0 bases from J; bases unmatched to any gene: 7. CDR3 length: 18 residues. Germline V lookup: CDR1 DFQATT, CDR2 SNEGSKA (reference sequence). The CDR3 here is CSARGEASGRASYNEQFF. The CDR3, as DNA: TGCAGTGCTAGAGGGGAGGCTAGCGGGAGGGCCTCCTACAATGAGCAGTTCTTC.

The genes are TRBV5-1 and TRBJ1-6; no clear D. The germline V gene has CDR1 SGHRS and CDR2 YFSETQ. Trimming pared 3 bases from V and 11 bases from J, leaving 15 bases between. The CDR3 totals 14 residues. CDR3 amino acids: CASSYGPANPPLHF. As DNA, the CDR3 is TGCGCCAGCAGCTATGGACCTGCGAATCCACCCCTCCACTTT.

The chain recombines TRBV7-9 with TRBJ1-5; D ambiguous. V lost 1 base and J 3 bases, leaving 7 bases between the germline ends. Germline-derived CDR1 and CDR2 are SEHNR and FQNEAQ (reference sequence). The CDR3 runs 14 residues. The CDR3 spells CASSLGTDNQPQHF. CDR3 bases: TGTGCCAGCAGCTTAGGCACCGACAATCAGCCCCAGCATTTT.

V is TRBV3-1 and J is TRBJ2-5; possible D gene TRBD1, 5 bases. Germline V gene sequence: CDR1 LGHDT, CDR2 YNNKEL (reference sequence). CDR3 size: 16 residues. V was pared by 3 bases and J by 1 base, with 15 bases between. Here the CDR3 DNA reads TGTGCCAGCAGCCAGGACATAACCAATATCCAAGAGACCCAGTACTTC. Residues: CASSQDITNIQETQYF.

The CDR3 loop reads CASSDSANTEAFF. CDR3 coding DNA: TGTGCCAGCAGTGACTCTGCGAACACTGAAGCTTTCTTT. The V and J genes are TRBV6-4 and TRBJ1-1; D not certain. With 0 bases removed from V and 1 base from J, the gap between germline ends came to 3 bases. CDR3 size: 13 residues. Germline V gene lookup returns CDR1 MRHNA and CDR2 SNTAGT.

The CDR3: CASRGGAEETQYF. The CDR3 DNA sequence: TGTGCCAGCAGGGGGGGAGCAGAAGAGACCCAGTACTTC. V gene TRBV2 combines with J gene TRBJ2-5, with D possibly matching TRBD2 (6 bases). Germline-derived CDR1 and CDR2 are SNHLY and FYNNEI. With 6 bases removed from V and 3 bases from J, the gap between germline ends came to 11 bases. This CDR3 spans 13 amino acids.